This T cell receptor beta chain emerged from a study of shared clonotypes between healthy human individuals. The CDR3 is made up of 15 amino acids. Germline values: CDR1 MDHEN, CDR2 SYDVKM. Profiled with immunoSEQ multiplex PCR; TCRdb holds only in-frame clones, not every one. The table records around 1,900,000 clones, roughly 93% of them present only once. The naive CD8 subset, CD45RO-negative cells positively selected for CCR7, excluded terminally differentiated effector memory CD45RA+ cells. This chain uses TRBV28 with TRBJ2-5; TRBD1 aligns across 10 bases. The DNA end lines up better with TRBJ2-7; the J call may be wrong. Sequencing used naive CD8+ T cells from PBMCs. The receptor comes from a man between 18 and 35 years old in good health. Some clones in this sample may be carry-over from other donors' samples. The CDR3 DNA reads TGTGCCAGCAGTTTGGTGGGACAGGGGATCCACGAGCAGTACTTC. Its protein is CASSLVGQGIHEQYF.